Following are 7 T cell receptor beta chains from one sample sequenced in a study of technical replicates of blood from a few donors. Generated by immunoSEQ multiplex PCR, the TCRdb table keeps only in-frame clones and is missing some. This sample has about 81,000 clones, with 85% to 95% found just once. Sequences were obtained from T cells isolated from PBMCs. These receptors came from a human donor in good health.

V gene TRBV4-1 combines with J gene TRBJ1-4, with D uncertain. Per germline, CDR1 MGHRA and CDR2 YSYEKL. Trimming shortened V by 4 bases and J by 0 bases, and 12 bases separated the two germline ends. The CDR3 is 16 residues long. Here the CDR3 reads CASSPPEAATNEKLFF. The CDR3 bases are TGCGCCAGCAGCCCACCCGAGGCCGCAACTAATGAAAAACTGTTTTTT.

The chain employs TRBV11-1 and TRBJ2-7; TRBD1 might be the D (6 bases). CDR3 length: 14 residues. CDR1 SGHAT and CDR2 FQDESV come from the germline V gene (reference sequence). With 6 bases removed from V and 0 bases from J, the gap between germline ends came to 12 bases. CDR3 nucleotides: TGTGCCAGCAGGCGACAGGCAGGCTCCTACGAGCAGTACTTC. It translates to CASRRQAGSYEQYF.

This chain joins TRBV29-1 and TRBJ1-2; D is undetermined. V dropped 7 bases and J dropped 8 bases, with 17 bases sitting between them. Per germline, CDR1 SQVTM and CDR2 ANQGSEA. This CDR3 region has 12 residues. The CDR3 bases are TGCAGCGCCAGAGGAGGGTCCGACGGCTACACCTTC. This codes for CSARGGSDGYTF.

This sequence joins TRBV12-2 and TRBJ1-5. TRBV12-2 is a listed pseudogene. The CDR3 extends over 12 amino acids. CDR3 in DNA: TGTGCAAGTCGCTTCACAAGCGGACCCCAGCATTTT. This translates into CASRFTSGPQHF.

This CDR3 reads CASSPRQASEKLFF. The CDR3 DNA reads TGTGCCAGCAGCCCGCGACAGGCTAGTGAAAAACTGTTTTTT. The V call is TRBV6-5, the J call TRBJ1-4; D might be TRBD1 (6 bases). CDR3 length equals 14 residues. V dropped 6 bases and J dropped 7 bases, with 15 bases sitting between them. Germline V gives CDR1 MNHEY, CDR2 SVGAGI.

The rearrangement links TRBV11-2 to TRBJ1-1, with no clear D. The CDR3 consists of 13 residues. Germline V gives CDR1 SGHAT, CDR2 FQNNGV. The V gene lost 5 bases and the J gene lost 4 bases, with 11 bases spanning the gap. The CDR3 DNA is TGTGCCAGCAGCCCTCGACTTTCCACTGAAGCTTTCTTT. Protein: CASSPRLSTEAFF.

The chain links TRBV14 to TRBJ1-2; D is uncertain. Per germline, CDR1 SGHDN and CDR2 FVKESK. Between the trimmed V and J ends, which lost 1 base and 3 bases, there was a span of 12 bases. The CDR3 totals 15 residues. The CDR3 nucleotides are TGTGCCAGCAGCCAAGTATTTGATAGCCACTATGGCTACACCTTC. Translating it yields CASSQVFDSHYGYTF.